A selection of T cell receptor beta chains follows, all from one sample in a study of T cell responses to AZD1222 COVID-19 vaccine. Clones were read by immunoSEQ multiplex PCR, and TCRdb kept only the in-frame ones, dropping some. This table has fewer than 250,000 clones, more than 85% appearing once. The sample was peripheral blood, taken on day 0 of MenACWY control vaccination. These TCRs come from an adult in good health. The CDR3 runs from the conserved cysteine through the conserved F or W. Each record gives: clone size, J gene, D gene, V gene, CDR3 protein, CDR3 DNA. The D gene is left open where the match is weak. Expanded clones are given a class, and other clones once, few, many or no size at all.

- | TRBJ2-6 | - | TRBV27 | CASSAQGTSSGANVLTF | TGTGCCAGCAGCGCACAGGGTACGAGCTCTGGGGCCAACGTCCTGACTTTC
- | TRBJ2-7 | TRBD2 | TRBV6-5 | CASTTGGLPYEQYF | TGTGCCAGCACCACGGGAGGTTTACCCTACGAGCAGTACTTC
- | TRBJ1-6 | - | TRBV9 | CASSRTGSSYNSPLHF | TGTGCCAGCAGCAGAACAGGGAGCTCCTATAATTCACCCCTCCACTTT
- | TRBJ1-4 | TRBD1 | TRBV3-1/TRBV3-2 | CASSQGQYNEKLFF | TGTGCCAGCAGCCAGGGACAGTATAATGAAAAACTGTTTTTT
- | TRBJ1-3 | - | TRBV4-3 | CASSQDAYGNTIYF | TGCGCCAGCAGCCAAGATGCCTATGGAAACACCATATATTTT
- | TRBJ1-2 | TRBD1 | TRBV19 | CASTGTRTGGGYTF | TGTGCCAGTACTGGCACTAGGACAGGTGGCGGCTACACCTTC
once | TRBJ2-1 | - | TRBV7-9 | CASSHNEQFF | TGTGCCAGCAGCCACAATGAGCAGTTCTTC
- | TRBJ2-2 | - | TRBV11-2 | CASSVHAGTGELFF | TGTGCCAGCAGCGTCCACGCAGGGACCGGGGAGCTGTTTTTT
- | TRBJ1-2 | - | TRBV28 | CASSPSHYGYTF | TGTGCCAGCAGCCCGTCCCATTATGGCTACACCTTC
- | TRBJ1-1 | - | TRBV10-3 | CATSIQQLNTEAFF | TGTGCCACCTCAATCCAACAGTTGAACACTGAAGCTTTCTTT
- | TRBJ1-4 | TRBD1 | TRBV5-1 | CASRTGRGNEKLFF | TGCGCCAGCAGGACAGGGCGAGGTAATGAAAAACTGTTTTTT
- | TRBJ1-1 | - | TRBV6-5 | CASSYSWQGNTEAFF | TGTGCCAGCAGTTACTCATGGCAGGGGAACACTGAAGCTTTCTTT
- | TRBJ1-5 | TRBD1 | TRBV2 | CASSEEGRGLTRPQHF | TGTGCCAGCAGTGAAGAGGGCAGGGGGCTTACGCGGCCCCAGCATTTT
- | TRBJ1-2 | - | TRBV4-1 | CASSQDRGTGGTYYGYTF | TGCGCCAGCAGCCAAGATAGGGGGACGGGGGGGACTTACTATGGCTACACCTTC
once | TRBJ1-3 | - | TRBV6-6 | CASSYRAALTIYF | TGTGCCAGCAGTTACCGGGCGGCCCTCACCATATATTTT
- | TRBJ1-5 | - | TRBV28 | CASSLSERGQPQHF | TGTGCCAGCAGTTTATCAGAACGAGGTCAGCCCCAGCATTTT
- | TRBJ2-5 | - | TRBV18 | CASSPGQGETQYF | TGTGCCAGCTCACCGGGGCAGGGAGAGACCCAGTACTTC
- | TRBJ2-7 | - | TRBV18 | CASSPRKGGGEQYF | TGTGCCAGCTCACCAAGAAAGGGGGGAGGCGAGCAGTACTTC
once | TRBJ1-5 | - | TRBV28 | CASSSQQGNSNQPQHF | TGTGCCAGCAGTTCGCAACAGGGAAATAGCAATCAGCCCCAGCATTTT
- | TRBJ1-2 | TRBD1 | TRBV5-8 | CASSLAPTGMDGYTF | TGTGCCAGCAGCTTGGCCCCGACAGGGATGGATGGCTACACCTTC
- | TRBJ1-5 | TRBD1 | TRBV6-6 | CASSSTGSPQPQHF | TGTGCCAGCAGTTCGACAGGGTCACCTCAGCCCCAGCATTTT
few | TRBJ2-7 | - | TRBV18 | CASSPGLSYEQYF | TGTGCCAGCTCACCAGGACTCTCCTACGAGCAGTACTTC
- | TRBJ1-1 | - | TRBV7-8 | CASSLSGRGTEAFF | TGTGCCAGCAGCTTGTCGGGTAGGGGGACTGAAGCTTTCTTT
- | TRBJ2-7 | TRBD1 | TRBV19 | CASSIPGTGSYEQYF | TGTGCCAGTAGTATCCCCGGGACAGGGTCCTACGAGCAGTACTTC
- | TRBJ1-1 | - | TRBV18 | CASSLGTNTEAFF | TGTGCCAGCTCACTCGGGACAAACACTGAAGCTTTCTTT
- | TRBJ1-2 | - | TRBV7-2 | CASSPLIGYTF | TGTGCCAGCAGCCCCCTCATTGGCTACACCTTC
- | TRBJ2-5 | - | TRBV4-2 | CASSQVTGQETQYF | TGTGCCAGCAGCCAAGTGACAGGACAAGAGACCCAGTACTTC
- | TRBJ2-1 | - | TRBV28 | CASSLFPLSSYNEQFF | TGTGCCAGCAGTTTATTTCCCCTAAGCTCCTACAATGAGCAGTTCTTC
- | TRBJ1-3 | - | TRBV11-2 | CASSLEPHATGNTIYF | TGTGCCAGCAGCTTAGAACCCCACGCGACTGGAAACACCATATATTTT
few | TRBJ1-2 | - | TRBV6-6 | CASSYYETGNGYTF | TGTGCCAGCAGTTACTACGAGACGGGAAATGGCTACACCTTC
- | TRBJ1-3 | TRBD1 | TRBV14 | CASSHGTVLSGNTIYF | TGTGCCAGCAGCCATGGGACAGTCCTCTCTGGAAACACCATATATTTT
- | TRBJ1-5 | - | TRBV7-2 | CASSLLQTYQPQHF | TGTGCCAGCAGCTTACTACAGACGTATCAGCCCCAGCATTTT
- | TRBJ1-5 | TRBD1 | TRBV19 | CASRGTGVTSNQPQHF | TGTGCCAGTAGGGGGACAGGGGTCACGAGCAATCAGCCCCAGCATTTT
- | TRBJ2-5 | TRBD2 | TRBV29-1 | CSVTLAGDFQETQYF | TGCAGCGTTACATTAGCGGGGGACTTTCAAGAGACCCAGTACTTC
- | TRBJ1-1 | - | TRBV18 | CASSPTNDRSTEAFF | TGTGCCAGCTCACCAACCAACGACAGAAGCACTGAAGCTTTCTTT
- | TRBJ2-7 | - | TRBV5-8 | CASSQPVLWYEQYF | TGTGCCAGCAGCCAGCCAGTCCTGTGGTACGAGCAGTACTTC
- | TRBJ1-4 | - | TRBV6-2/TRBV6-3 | CASSYLGTMNEKLFF | TGTGCCAGCAGTTACTTGGGGACGATGAATGAAAAACTGTTTTTT
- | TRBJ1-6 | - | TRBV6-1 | CASSEPLSSYNSPLHF | TGTGCCAGCAGTGAACCCCTGAGCTCCTATAATTCACCCCTCCACTTT
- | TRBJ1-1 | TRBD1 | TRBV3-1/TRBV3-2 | CASSQHYRGGTEAFF | TGTGCCAGCAGCCAACATTACAGGGGCGGGACTGAAGCTTTCTTT
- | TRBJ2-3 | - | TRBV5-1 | CASSFGLVGGWDTDTQYF | TGCGCCAGCAGCTTTGGACTAGTAGGGGGATGGGACACAGATACGCAGTATTTT
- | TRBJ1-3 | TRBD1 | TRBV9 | CASSALTGANTIYF | TGTGCCAGCAGCGCCTTGACAGGGGCAAACACCATATATTTT
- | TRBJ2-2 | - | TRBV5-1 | CASSLEWELFF | TGCGCCAGCAGCTTGGAATGGGAGCTGTTTTTT